This paragraph reports one T cell receptor beta chain. Its specificity is unknown. The source of the sample is a study of cytomegalovirus exposure and HLA in healthy donors. Whole-study results and caveats: Presence/absence analyses took donor sequencing depth as roughly uniform.

J lost 7 bases, V lost 6 bases, and 4 bases had no gene match. CDR3 length: 14 residues. Looked up from germline, CDR1 is SNHLY and CDR2 is FYNNEI. PCR amplification relied on 60 Vbeta primers (plus 13 Jbeta primers). The table came from immunoSEQ multiplex PCR; TCRdb's copy has only in-frame clones and leaves some out. The sample consists of approximately 220,000 clones, under 80% of them appearing once. Sequences were obtained from PBMCs. This clonotype was sampled from a woman in her 30s in good health and CMV-seronegative. The rearrangement joins TRBV2 to TRBJ1-5; 12 nucleotides line up with TRBD1. The CDR3 reads CASRGTGGSQPQHF. The CDR3 coding sequence is TGTGCCAGCAGGGGGACAGGGGGCAGCCAGCCCCAGCATTTT.